This passage covers 27 T cell receptor beta chains from one sample sequenced in a study of T-cell reconstitution after alpha-beta-depleted transplantation in children. A TCRbeta library incorporating unique molecular identifiers was prepared. TCRdb re-called the PCR reads through MiXCR, storing one row per CDR3 protein. This table holds more than 250,000 distinct CDR3 sequences, nearly 10% found once. The sample consisted of PBMCs from the stem cell graft donor, taken from the stem cell graft. Receptors originate from a human donor who donated a stem cell graft to a child with SCID.

This clonotype has at least ten counts. The chain is built from TRBV5-1 and TRBJ2-1; possible D gene TRBD1, 5 bases. V was clipped by 1 base and J by 7 bases, with 18 bases between them. Germline CDR1 and CDR2: SGHRS and YFSETQ. The CDR3 is 16 residues long. In DNA, the CDR3 is TGCGCCAGCAGCTTGTGGCGCCAGTCAGGGTCTAATGAGCAGTTCTTC. As protein: CASSLWRQSGSNEQFF.

This clonotype has a count of ten or more. V is TRBV10-3 and J is TRBJ1-1; the D gene is possibly TRBD1 (5 bases). V was clipped by 4 bases and J by 1 base, with 10 bases between them. Germline loops: CDR1 ENHRY, CDR2 SYGVKD. The CDR3 runs to 14 residues. This CDR3 reads CAISVGQGNTEAFF. CDR3 coding DNA: TGTGCCATCAGTGTAGGTCAGGGGAACACTGAAGCTTTCTTT.

The rearrangement links TRBV18 to TRBJ2-1, with 9 positions matching TRBD2. J lost 3 bases, V lost 0 bases, and 3 bases had no gene match. The CDR3 has 16 residues. CDR1 and CDR2 from the germline V gene are KGHSH and LQKENI. This chain's CDR3 is CASSPPAGGDYNEQFF. The CDR3 coding sequence is TGTGCCAGCTCACCACCGGCGGGGGGGGACTACAATGAGCAGTTCTTC.

The rearrangement joins TRBV7-9 to TRBJ2-3; D may correspond to TRBD1 or TRBD2 (5 bases each). V lost 6 bases and J 0 bases, leaving 10 bases between the germline ends. Germline V lookup: CDR1 SEHNR, CDR2 FQNEAQ (reference sequence). The CDR3 runs to 14 residues. CDR3 sequence (DNA): TGTGCCAGCAGAGGGACGGTTAGCACAGATACGCAGTATTTT. Its protein is CASRGTVSTDTQYF.

The J gene is TRBJ2-4, the V gene TRBV6-5, with 8 positions matching TRBD2. CDR1 is MNHEY, CDR2 SVGAGI, per germline. V was pared by 0 bases and J by 8 bases, with 0 bases of the junction left unmatched. This CDR3 contains 13 residues. The CDR3 nucleotides are TGTGCCAGCAGTTACTCGCGGGGGGACATTCAGTACTTC. Protein product: CASSYSRGDIQYF.

At least ten counts were recorded for this clonotype. The chain has TRBV5-5 and TRBJ2-5; D is undetermined. Germline V gives CDR1 SGHKS, CDR2 YYEKEE (reference sequence). Trimming removed 4 bases at V and 5 bases at J, with 18 bases between. The CDR3 sequence is 15 residues long. CDR3: CASSIPFGSGETQYF. Written as DNA, the CDR3 is TGTGCCAGCAGCATTCCTTTTGGGTCCGGGGAGACCCAGTACTTC.

This clonotype was seen at least ten times. This chain links TRBV5-4 with TRBJ2-7; D remains ambiguous. This CDR3 is built from 14 residues. V gave up 1 base and J gave up 1 base, with 9 bases separating them. Germline V gene lookup returns CDR1 SGHNT and CDR2 YYREEE (reference sequence). The CDR3 is CASSLTVSSYEQYF. The DNA of the CDR3 is TGTGCCAGCAGCTTGACAGTTTCATCCTACGAGCAGTACTTC.

This clonotype has only one observation. Germline is not matched at one junction end, which may reflect a read error. The chain couples TRBV5-1 to TRBJ2-2, with D perhaps TRBD1 (5 bases). The germline V gene encodes CDR1 SGHRS and CDR2 YFSETQ. The CDR3 sequence is 15 residues long. CDR3: CASSFRQGNTWELFF. The CDR3 DNA is TGCGCCAGCAGCTTTCGGCAGGGTAACACCTGGGAGCTGTTTTTT.

Only a few counts were recorded for this clonotype. This chain connects TRBV7-9 to TRBJ2-3, with TRBD1 matching 10 bases. CDR3 length: 16 residues. Germline assignment: CDR1 SEHNR and CDR2 FQNEAQ (reference sequence). After removal of 6 bases from V and 0 bases from J, the junction contained 6 bases not matched to a gene. The CDR3 nucleotides read TGTGCCAGCAGTCACCGGGACAGGGGTAGCACAGATACGCAGTATTTT. It encodes CASSHRDRGSTDTQYF.

The sample holds a few counts of this clonotype. The rearrangement joins TRBV7-9 to TRBJ1-5; TRBD1 might be the D (6 bases). Germline CDR1 SEHNR, CDR2 FQNEAQ (reference sequence). The ends were cut back, 5 bases at V and 5 bases at J, with 10 bases in the middle. The CDR3 totals 13 residues. The CDR3 bases are TGTGCCAGCAGCCCCTCAGGGGATCAGCCCCAGCATTTT. Protein product: CASSPSGDQPQHF.

Note on this clonotype: At one end the junction does not follow the germline gene, possibly because of a read error. J is TRBJ1-4 and V is TRBV5-1; TRBD1 might be the D (5 bases). Per germline, CDR1 SGHRS and CDR2 YFSETQ. The CDR3 is 14 amino acids. The CDR3 DNA follows: TGCGCCAGCAGCTTGTCAGGGTTTGGCGAAAAACCGTTTTTT. Translated: CASSLSGFGEKPFF.

This clonotype has just a few counts. The rearrangement links TRBV10-3 to TRBJ2-5; maybe TRBD2 (5 bases). Trimming stripped 3 bases from V and 5 bases from J, with 13 bases between. Germline V lookup: CDR1 ENHRY, CDR2 SYGVKD. There are 14 residues in the CDR3. CDR3 sequence reads: CAISEMEDVETQYF. Here the CDR3 DNA reads TGTGCCATCAGTGAAATGGAGGACGTGGAGACCCAGTACTTC.

Many counts were recorded for this clonotype. The rearrangement uses TRBV5-1 and TRBJ2-2; no clear D. Germline V gene sequence: CDR1 SGHRS, CDR2 YFSETQ. The CDR3 sequence is 15 residues long. Trimming shortened V by 0 bases and J by 6 bases, and 12 bases separated the two germline ends. In DNA form, the CDR3 reads TGCGCCAGCAGCTTGGCAGCGCATCGGCCCGGGGAGCTGTTTTTT. Its translation: CASSLAAHRPGELFF.

This clonotype was seen ten or more times. The chain links TRBV15 to TRBJ2-5; D gene unclear. CDR1 and CDR2 (germline): LNHNV, YYDKDF (reference sequence). Trimming took off 0 bases at V and 4 bases at J, with 12 bases between the two ends. The CDR3 spans 15 residues. CDR3 region: CATSRDVAPGETQYF. CDR3 sequence (DNA): TGTGCCACCAGCAGAGATGTGGCTCCCGGAGAGACCCAGTACTTC.

The V and J genes are TRBV5-1 and TRBJ2-1, with 7 bases aligning to TRBD1. The CDR3 runs 14 residues. Trimming took 6 bases from V and 2 from J; bases not matched to a gene: 5. From germline, CDR1 is SGHRS and CDR2 YFSETQ. The CDR3 protein is CASTNRGPYNEQFF. The CDR3 DNA is TGCGCCAGCACAAACAGGGGCCCCTACAATGAGCAGTTCTTC.

The V gene is TRBV12-3 or TRBV12-4, the J gene TRBJ1-2, with D maybe TRBD1 (6 bases). Trimming took off 5 bases at V and 2 bases at J, with 12 bases between the two ends. The CDR3 sequence is 14 residues long. The CDR3 sequence is CASSPGALNYGYTF. The CDR3 DNA reads as TGTGCCAGCAGTCCAGGGGCCCTGAACTATGGCTACACCTTC.

Only a few counts were recorded for this clonotype. The chain has TRBV5-1 and TRBJ2-2; a weak D match, TRBD2 (5 bases). CDR3 length: 14 amino acids. Deletions cut 4 bases from V and 2 bases from J, with 9 bases between. Germline V CDR1 and CDR2: SGHRS, YFSETQ. As DNA, the CDR3 is TGCGCCAGCAGCACGGAGGCAAACACCGGGGAGCTGTTTTTT. Protein sequence: CASSTEANTGELFF.

In this sample, this clonotype turned up a few times. This chain connects TRBV5-1 to TRBJ2-7; 9 bases agree with TRBD2. CDR1 and CDR2 from the germline V gene are SGHRS and YFSETQ. The CDR3 totals 17 residues. V trimming: 1 base; J trimming: 6 bases; junction bases outside the gene matches: 14. CDR3 in amino acids: CASSLIGGGALPGEQYF. DNA of the CDR3: TGCGCCAGCAGCTTGATCGGCGGGGGGGCCCTTCCCGGCGAGCAGTACTTC.

The chain employs TRBV5-1 and TRBJ1-3; D gene unclear. This CDR3 region has 13 residues. Germline values: CDR1 SGHRS, CDR2 YFSETQ. Trimming pared 4 bases from V and 5 bases from J, leaving 10 bases between. The CDR3 DNA is TGCGCCAGCAGCCCTGGTCATAGAAACACCATATATTTT. Residues: CASSPGHRNTIYF.

This clonotype has a handful of counts. V gene TRBV11-2 combines with J gene TRBJ2-2; 10 nucleotides line up with TRBD2. The germline V gene encodes CDR1 SGHAT and CDR2 FQNNGV. CDR3 size: 15 residues. Trimming took 5 bases from V and 7 from J; bases not matched to a gene: 7. Here the CDR3 DNA reads TGTGCCAGCAGCCCAGGACTAGCGGTAGACGGGGAGCTGTTTTTT. This codes for CASSPGLAVDGELFF.

The genes are TRBV12-3 or TRBV12-4 and TRBJ2-1, with D perhaps TRBD1 or TRBD2 (6 bases each). V was trimmed by 7 bases and J by 9 bases, leaving 16 bases between them. The CDR3 length is 13 residues. The CDR3 spells CASTGGRIGEQFF. The DNA of the CDR3 is TGTGCCAGCACCGGGGGCAGAATCGGTGAGCAGTTCTTC.

This chain uses TRBV6-6 with TRBJ1-1; D call uncertain. V shed 4 bases and J shed 4 bases, with 4 bases lying between them. The germline V gene has CDR1 MNHNY and CDR2 SVGAGI (reference sequence). The CDR3 consists of 11 residues. The CDR3 bases are TGTGCCAGCAGTTCGCTCACTGAAGCTTTCTTT. Its protein is CASSSLTEAFF.

The rearrangement uses TRBV7-9 and TRBJ2-3; possible D gene TRBD1, 6 bases. The V end lost 2 bases, the J end lost 6 bases, and 15 bases lay between the germline ends. Germline V gives CDR1 SEHNR, CDR2 FQNEAQ (reference sequence). CDR3 length: 15 residues. The CDR3, as DNA: TGTGCCAGCAGCTTATTTCTGGAGAGGGGGGATACGCAGTATTTT. Translated: CASSLFLERGDTQYF.

This clonotype turned up a few times. This chain uses TRBV7-8 with TRBJ1-4; 8 bases are shared with TRBD1. Trimming took 5 bases from V and 7 from J; bases not matched to a gene: 12. This CDR3 is built from 16 residues. Looked up from germline, CDR1 is SGHVS and CDR2 is FQNEAQ. The CDR3 is CASSPVGAGGLEKLFF. The CDR3 coding sequence is TGTGCCAGCAGCCCCGTCGGGGCAGGGGGCCTTGAAAAACTGTTTTTT.

The chain combines TRBV5-1 with TRBJ1-5; 7 nucleotides line up with TRBD1. CDR1 and CDR2 from the germline V gene are SGHRS and YFSETQ. The CDR3 sequence is 15 residues long. J lost 4 bases, V lost 1 base, and 5 bases had no gene match. The CDR3 coding sequence is TGCGCCAGCAGCTTGTTCGGACAGGATAATCAGCCCCAGCATTTT. It encodes CASSLFGQDNQPQHF. The variable domain in full, completed from reference TRBV5-1 and TRBJ1-5, reads KAGVTQTPRYLIKTRGQQVTLSCSPISGHRSVSWYQQTPGQGLQFLFEYFSETQRNKGNFPGRFSGRQFSNSRSEMNVSTLELGDSALYLCASSLFGQDNQPQHFGDGTRLSIL.

This clonotype occurred a few times. The gene calls are TRBV10-3 and TRBJ1-6; D unclear. Germline V gene lookup returns CDR1 ENHRY and CDR2 SYGVKD. Trimming pared 0 bases from V and 0 bases from J, leaving 6 bases between. CDR3 length: 16 residues. CDR3 sequence: CAISESPDSYNSPLHF. For the CDR3, the DNA is TGTGCCATCAGTGAGTCACCGGACTCCTATAATTCACCCCTCCACTTT.

CDR3 sequence: CASSLRGSSNTEAFF. Here the CDR3 DNA reads TGCGCCAGCAGCTTGAGGGGCAGTTCGAACACTGAAGCTTTCTTT. The rearrangement links TRBV5-1 to TRBJ1-1; perhaps TRBD1 as D (5 bases). V lost 1 base and J lost 1, with 11 bases in between. Germline V CDR1 and CDR2: SGHRS, YFSETQ. The CDR3 covers 15 residues.